The 29 T cell receptor beta chains reported below all come from one sample, sequenced in a study of shared clonotypes between healthy human individuals (dated by TCRdb to about 2020). Library preparation employed the immunoSEQ multiplex PCR assay. In TCRdb, the immuneACCESS table is reduced to in-frame sequences with V and J assigned. These tables do not hold every clone; where another copy was compared, an unresolved V gene accounts for under half, and the others remain unexplained. Here the sample has fewer than 650,000 clones; around 80% occur a single time. The top ten constitute approximately 12% of the sample. The sequenced sample was PBMCs. The receptors come from a woman in her thirties or forties in good health. Some clones in this sample may be carry-over from other donors' samples.

V is TRBV28 and J is TRBJ2-7; 8 bases fit TRBD2. Losses at the gene ends were 5 bases for V and 2 bases for J; bases not matched to a gene: 5. CDR3 length: 14 amino acids. Looked up from germline, CDR1 is MDHEN and CDR2 is SYDVKM. The CDR3: CASSIYGRAYEQYF. The CDR3 nucleotides are TGTGCCAGCAGTATTTACGGGAGGGCCTACGAGCAGTACTTC. Combining the CDR3 with reference TRBV28 and TRBJ2-7 gives the whole variable domain DVKVTQSSRYLVKRTGEKVFLECVQDMDHENMFWYRQDPGLGLRLIYFSYDVKMKEKGDIPEGYSVSREKKERFSLILESASTNQTSMYLCASSIYGRAYEQYFGPGTRLTVT.

The gene calls are TRBV7-9 and TRBJ1-5; D uncertain. CDR1 and CDR2 (germline): SEHNR, FQNEAQ (reference sequence). V lost 1 base, J lost 11 bases, and 12 bases lay in between. This CDR3 spans 13 amino acids. CDR3 in amino acids: CASSLVGSPTQHF. The CDR3 DNA is TGTGCCAGCAGCTTAGTGGGAAGTCCTACCCAGCATTTT. Looking up the rest from reference TRBV7-9 and TRBJ1-5 gives the full variable domain: DTGVSQNPRHKITKRGQNVTFRCDPISEHNRLYWYRQTLGQGPEFLTYFQNEAQLEKSRLLSDRFSAERPKGSFSTLEIQRTEQGDSAMYLCASSLVGSPTQHFGDGTRLSIL.

This clone was recorded a few times. This chain joins TRBV18 and TRBJ2-1; no clear D. CDR3 length: 12 amino acids. With 3 bases removed from V and 10 bases from J, the gap between germline ends came to 10 bases. Germline CDR1 and CDR2: KGHSH and LQKENI. CDR3 in amino acids: CASSPGPREQFF. Written as DNA, the CDR3 is TGTGCCAGCTCACCGGGCCCTCGGGAGCAGTTCTTC.

This clone was recorded at least ten times. The chain carries TRBV11-2 and TRBJ2-1, with TRBD2 matching over 10 bases. Germline CDR1 reads SGHAT; CDR2 reads FQNNGV. Losses at the gene ends were 5 bases for V and 3 bases for J; bases not matched to a gene: 4. The CDR3 runs to 15 residues. The DNA of the CDR3 is TGTGCCAGCAGCCCCGGGACTAGCGACTACAATGAGCAGTTCTTC. Its protein product is CASSPGTSDYNEQFF.

The chain employs TRBV29-1 and TRBJ2-7; D could derive from TRBD1 or TRBD2 (6 bases each). CDR3 length: 16 amino acids. V lost 0 bases and J lost 3, with 18 bases in between. The germline V gene encodes CDR1 SQVTM and CDR2 ANQGSEA. CDR3: CSVEERSGGGLYEQYF. The CDR3 DNA follows: TGCAGCGTTGAAGAAAGGAGCGGAGGGGGGCTCTACGAGCAGTACTTC.

This rearrangement joins TRBV27 to TRBJ2-5, with D possibly called TRBD1 or TRBD2 (5 bases each). Trimming removed 3 bases from V and 5 bases from J, with 13 bases in between. CDR1 and CDR2 (germline): MNHEY, SMNVEV (reference sequence). The CDR3 covers 14 residues. CDR3 amino acids: CASSFYRGAETQYF. Here the CDR3 DNA reads TGTGCCAGCAGTTTTTATCGGGGCGCGGAGACCCAGTACTTC.

The rearrangement joins TRBV27 to TRBJ2-7; TRBD1 matches at 8 bases. V was clipped by 5 bases and J by 8 bases; unmatched bases: 8. Germline CDR1 reads MNHEY; CDR2 reads SMNVEV (reference sequence). This CDR3 contains 13 residues. The CDR3 here is CASSLGQVGKQYF. DNA of the CDR3: TGTGCCAGCAGTCTGGGACAGGTAGGAAAGCAGTACTTC.

The genes are TRBV18 and TRBJ2-2, with D hard to call. CDR1 is KGHSH, CDR2 LQKENI, per germline. Deletions cut 0 bases from V and 1 base from J, with 9 bases between. CDR3 length: 16 residues. DNA for the CDR3: TGTGCCAGCTCACCACCGTGGGCCAGGAACACCGGGGAGCTGTTTTTT. Translating it yields CASSPPWARNTGELFF.

This clone was counted at least ten times. This sequence joins TRBV11-2 and TRBJ1-6; 7 bases match TRBD1. The CDR3 has 15 amino acids. Germline loops: CDR1 SGHAT, CDR2 FQNNGV. With V trimmed by 0 bases and J by 5 bases, 1 base remained unmatched. The CDR3 coding sequence is TGTGCCAGCAGCTTAGACGGACAGGATAATTCACCCCTCCACTTT. It specifies CASSLDGQDNSPLHF.

The chain is built from TRBV5-4 and TRBJ1-1, with TRBD1 matching 8 bases. The CDR3 totals 12 residues. V trimming: 4 bases; J trimming: 8 bases; junction bases outside the gene matches: 4. Germline V lookup: CDR1 SGHNT, CDR2 YYREEE (reference sequence). The DNA for the CDR3 is TGTGCCAGCAGCGGGACAGGCCCGGAAGCTTTCTTT. It yields the protein CASSGTGPEAFF.

This clone was observed a handful of times. The chain couples TRBV28 to TRBJ1-5; D is ambiguous. Germline V gene data show CDR1 as MDHEN and CDR2 as SYDVKM. This CDR3 has 16 residues. The V end lost 3 bases, the J end lost 2 bases, and 14 bases lay between the germline ends. CDR3 sequence (DNA): TGTGCCAGCAGTTTGTCGGGGAACATGGGCAATCAGCCCCAGCATTTT. It yields the protein CASSLSGNMGNQPQHF.

The V gene is TRBV7-3, the J gene TRBJ2-1; TRBD1 aligns across 8 bases. Unmatched junction bases numbered 19, after V lost 1 base and J lost 5 bases. In germline, CDR1 is SGHTA, CDR2 FQGTGA. This CDR3 has 20 residues. CDR3 DNA sequence: TGTGCCAGCAGCTTAAGTTTCCGTGTGGGGGGACAGGTCAGGGACAATGAGCAGTTCTTC. Residues: CASSLSFRVGGQVRDNEQFF.

The J gene is TRBJ2-1, the V gene TRBV5-4, with 9 bases that match TRBD2. This CDR3 has 15 amino acids. V lost 9 bases to trimming and J lost 9 bases; unmatched junction nucleotides: 16. The germline CDR1 and CDR2 sequences are SGHNT and YYREEE (reference sequence). The CDR3 region has the DNA TGTGCCACCAACCCCGGGACTAGCAGAGGATCTGAGCAGTTCTTC. It specifies CATNPGTSRGSEQFF. The whole variable domain, filled in from reference TRBV5-4 and TRBJ2-1, reads ETGVTQSPTHLIKTRGQQVTLRCSSQSGHNTVSWYQQALGQGPQFIFQYYREEENGRGNFPPRFSGLQFPNYSSELNVNALELDDSALYLCATNPGTSRGSEQFFGPGTRLTVL.

The chain employs TRBV5-1 and TRBJ1-1; D unclear. CDR1 SGHRS and CDR2 YFSETQ come from the germline V gene. The V and J ends lost 1 base and 3 bases respectively, with 7 bases between them. The CDR3 spans 13 residues. The CDR3, as DNA: TGCGCCAGCAGCTTGCGGCCGCACACTGAAGCTTTCTTT. Translation: CASSLRPHTEAFF.

CDR3 region: CASSPRQNTGELFF. Here the CDR3 DNA reads TGCGCCAGCAGTCCGCGACAGAACACCGGGGAGCTGTTTTTT. The rearrangement links TRBV23-1 to TRBJ2-2; D gene ambiguous. TRBV23-1 is reported as an ORF; its role is uncertain. V lost 4 bases, J lost 1 base, and 7 bases lay in between. This CDR3 region has 14 residues.

The rearrangement uses TRBV15 and TRBJ2-5; D remains ambiguous. The CDR3 totals 15 residues. The germline gives CDR1 LNHNV, CDR2 YYDKDF (reference sequence). Between the trimmed V and J ends, which lost 0 bases and 4 bases, there was a span of 12 bases. CDR3 region: CATSRDLWGIETQYF. Written as DNA, the CDR3 is TGTGCCACCAGCAGAGATCTCTGGGGTATAGAGACCCAGTACTTC.

This clone was observed a handful of times. The chain has TRBV30 and TRBJ2-5, with D tentatively TRBD2 (5 bases). The germline V gene has CDR1 GTSNPN and CDR2 SVGIG (reference sequence). Deletions cut 1 base from V and 0 bases from J, with 15 bases between. The CDR3 loop spans 16 amino acids. CDR3 residues: CAWSDLTGKNQETQYF. In DNA form, the CDR3 reads TGTGCCTGGAGTGACCTTACCGGGAAAAACCAAGAGACCCAGTACTTC. Based on the CDR3 plus reference TRBV30 and TRBJ2-5, the full variable domain is SQTIHQWPATLVQPVGSPLSLECTVEGTSNPNLYWYRQAAGRGLQLLFYSVGIGQISSEVPQNLSASRPQDRQFILSSKKLLLSDSGFYLCAWSDLTGKNQETQYFGPGTRLLVL.

A remark on this clone: One end of the junction is discordant with germline, which a read error may explain. Other nucleotide sequences in the sample specify the same CDR3. The chain is built from TRBV19 and TRBJ2-7; 8 bases map to TRBD1. Germline values: CDR1 LNHDA, CDR2 SQIVND (reference sequence). The CDR3 has 13 amino acids. The CDR3, as DNA: TGCGCCACCTCGGGGCAGGGGGCTGGCGAGCAGTACTTC. Residues: CATSGQGAGEQYF. The variable domain in full, with the rest retrieved from reference TRBV19 and TRBJ2-7, is DGGITQSPKYLFRKEGQNVTLSCEQNLNHDAMYWYRQDPGQGLRLIYYSQIVNDFQKGDIAEGYSVSREKKESFPLTVTSAQKNPTAFYLCATSGQGAGEQYFGPGTRLTVT.

The chain combines TRBV6-6 with TRBJ2-7; D remains ambiguous. CDR3 length equals 15 residues. Trimming took 7 bases from V and 3 from J, leaving 19 bases between them. Germline values: CDR1 MNHNY, CDR2 SVGAGI (reference sequence). DNA of the CDR3: TGTGCCAGCACCCCTCCTTCCGGGTCACTCTACGAGCAGTACTTC. It translates to CASTPPSGSLYEQYF.

The chain combines TRBV23-1 with TRBJ2-3; D is possibly TRBD2 (5 bases). TRBV23-1 counts as an open reading frame of uncertain function. V was cut by 4 bases and J by 2 bases, with 19 bases left in between. CDR3 length equals 17 residues. CDR3 residues: CASSPSEGVLYTDTQYF. The DNA for the CDR3 is TGCGCCAGCAGTCCCTCCGAGGGCGTCTTGTACACAGATACGCAGTATTTT.

J is TRBJ2-1 and V is TRBV18, with 7 positions matching TRBD1. The CDR3 runs to 16 residues. Trimming at V came to 3 bases and at J to 4 bases, leaving 9 bases not matched to a gene. Germline V gene lookup returns CDR1 KGHSH and CDR2 LQKENI. CDR3 loop: CASSPWTGGPYNEQFF. CDR3 coding DNA: TGTGCCAGCTCACCCTGGACAGGCGGACCTTACAATGAGCAGTTCTTC. Drawing the rest from reference TRBV18 and TRBJ2-1, the complete variable domain is NAGVMQNPRHLVRRRGQEARLRCSPMKGHSHVYWYRQLPEEGLKFMVYLQKENIIDESGMPKERFSAEFPKEGPSILRIQQVVRGDSAAYFCASSPWTGGPYNEQFFGPGTRLTVL.

The chain has TRBV10-3 and TRBJ2-7, with 10 bases matching TRBD1. CDR1 is ENHRY and CDR2 is SYGVKD in the germline V gene. Germline trimming cut 9 bases from V and 5 bases from J; bases unmatched to any gene: 7. This CDR3 spans 13 amino acids. CDR3 residues: CAISFGTGDEQYF. The CDR3 DNA follows: TGTGCCATTTCCTTCGGGACAGGGGACGAGCAGTACTTC.

The rearrangement links TRBV29-1 to TRBJ1-3; D gene unclear. CDR3 length: 14 amino acids. Germline loops: CDR1 SQVTM, CDR2 ANQGSEA. V dropped 2 bases and J dropped 4 bases, with 12 bases sitting between them. CDR3 loop: CSVELKTLGNTIYF. The CDR3 DNA sequence: TGCAGCGTTGAATTAAAGACCTTGGGAAACACCATATATTTT.

In this sample, this clone turned up once. The chain is built from TRBV5-8 and TRBJ2-7; TRBD1 aligns across 9 bases. V lost 4 bases, J lost 6 bases, and 5 bases stayed unmatched. Per germline, CDR1 SGHTS and CDR2 YDEGEE. The CDR3 loop spans 13 amino acids. CDR3 nucleotide sequence: TGTGCCAGCAGCGCCCTACAGGGGGCCGAGCAGTACTTC. It codes for CASSALQGAEQYF. Variable domain in full (rest from reference TRBV5-8 and TRBJ2-7): EAGVTQSPTHLIKTRGQQATLRCSPISGHTSVYWYQQALGLGLQFLLWYDEGEERNRGNFPPRFSGRQFPNYSSELNVNALELEDSALYLCASSALQGAEQYFGPGTRLTVT.

The rearrangement uses TRBV7-2 and TRBJ1-5; 7 nucleotides match TRBD1. With 3 bases clipped from V and 2 bases from J, the junction kept 4 bases outside the gene matches. This CDR3 contains 15 residues. Germline assignment: CDR1 SGHTA and CDR2 FQGNSA. The CDR3 DNA reads TGTGCCAGCAGCTTCAGGGGGATTGGCAATCAGCCCCAGCATTTT. This encodes CASSFRGIGNQPQHF.

The chain joins TRBV7-9 to TRBJ2-7; 7 nucleotides align to TRBD1. Germline V gene data show CDR1 as SEHNR and CDR2 as FQNEAQ (reference sequence). V was clipped by 3 bases and J by 2 bases; unmatched bases: 7. The CDR3 spans 15 residues. CDR3 in DNA: TGTGCCAGCAGCTTCCAACCCCAGGGGGCCTACGAGCAGTACTTC. Its protein product is CASSFQPQGAYEQYF.

For this clone: This is likely an artifact of a read error, given a far larger clone one base away. This chain uses TRBV5-4 with TRBJ1-2; D unresolved. Germline V gene lookup returns CDR1 SGHNT and CDR2 YYREEE (reference sequence). V lost 1 base and J 4 bases, leaving 11 bases between the germline ends. This CDR3 spans 14 amino acids. The CDR3 DNA sequence: TGTGCCAGCAGCTTGAATCGGGGTAGCTATGGCTACACCTTC. Protein product: CASSLNRGSYGYTF.

The J gene is TRBJ1-3, the V gene TRBV7-9; 7 bases map to TRBD1. The CDR3 is made up of 15 amino acids. CDR1 SEHNR and CDR2 FQNEAQ come from the germline V gene (reference sequence). The junction had 8 bases not matched to a gene; V was cut back by 5 bases and J by 4 bases. In DNA form, the CDR3 reads TGTGCCAGCAGCAATCCCGGGACAGAGGGAAACACCATATATTTT. It translates to CASSNPGTEGNTIYF.

This sequence joins TRBV29-1 and TRBJ1-4, with a weak D call TRBD1 (6 bases). Trimming took 4 bases from V and 7 from J, leaving 13 bases between them. The CDR3 spans 13 residues. CDR1 and CDR2 from the germline V gene are SQVTM and ANQGSEA. CDR3 residues: CSVVGAWGEKLFF. In DNA, the CDR3 is TGCAGCGTTGTGGGGGCTTGGGGTGAAAAACTGTTTTTT.